This T cell receptor (beta chain) was identified during a study of CD8 T cells in ankylosing spondylitis. In regard to this clonotype: The antigen is unknown.

Molecular-barcoded quantitative 5'-RACE produced these TCR beta libraries. MiXCR, run by TCRdb on the 5' RACE reads, gives a single entry per CDR3 protein. The sample consists of approximately 350,000 distinct CDR3 sequences, approximately 20% of them appearing once. General study points: Reactive arthritis synovial fluid and blood were previously reported to contain some motif variants. Within ankylosing spondylitis blood, a TCR beta motif made up of several highly homologous variants appeared to be characteristic. According to the report, clones linked to the disease were significantly enriched in matched synovial fluid samples taken from ankylosing spondylitis patients.

The sequenced sample consisted of blood, either unsorted or a sorted T cell fraction (not recorded which). The sequence was obtained from a male donor with ankylosing spondylitis or in good health (not recorded which).

This chain's CDR3 is CASSLGGFSLAGEQYF. The CDR3 nucleotides read TGCGCCAGCAGCTTGGGAGGGTTTAGTCTGGCCGGGGAGCAGTACTTC. The chain combines TRBV5-1 with TRBJ2-7, with a weak D call TRBD2 (5 bases). The CDR3 has 16 amino acids. V shed 0 bases and J shed 7 bases, with 20 bases lying between them. CDR1 is SGHRS, CDR2 YFSETQ, per germline.